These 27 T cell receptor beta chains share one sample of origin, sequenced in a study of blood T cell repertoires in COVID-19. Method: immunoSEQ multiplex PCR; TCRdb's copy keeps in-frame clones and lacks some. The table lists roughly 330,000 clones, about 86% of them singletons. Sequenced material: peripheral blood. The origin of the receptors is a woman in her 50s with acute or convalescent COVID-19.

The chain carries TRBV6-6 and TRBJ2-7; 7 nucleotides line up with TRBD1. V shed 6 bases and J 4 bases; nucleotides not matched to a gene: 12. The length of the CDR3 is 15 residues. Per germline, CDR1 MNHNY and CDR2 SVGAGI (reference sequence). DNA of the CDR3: TGTGCCAGCAGCCGATCGGACAGGCTCCTATACGAGCAGTACGTC. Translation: CASSRSDRLLYEQYV.

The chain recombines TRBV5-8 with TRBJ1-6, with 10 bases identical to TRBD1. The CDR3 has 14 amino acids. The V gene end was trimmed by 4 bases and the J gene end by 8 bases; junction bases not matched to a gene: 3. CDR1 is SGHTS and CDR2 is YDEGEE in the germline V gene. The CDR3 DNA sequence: TGTGCCAGCAGCCGGGACAGGGGTTATTCACCCCTCCACTTT. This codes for CASSRDRGYSPLHF.

The CDR3 nucleotides read TGTGCCAGCAGCTTCGGAGCGGGGGGTCGGAAGACCCAGTACTTC. This sequence encodes CASSFGAGGRKTQYF. The chain couples TRBV7-4 to TRBJ2-5; 9 bases fit TRBD2. Germline assignment: CDR1 SGHVT and CDR2 SQSDAQ. The CDR3 contains 15 residues. After removal of 3 bases from V and 6 bases from J, the junction contained 8 bases not matched to a gene.

The CDR3 region has the DNA TGTGCCTGGAGAAGACAGGGGTCGAGTGCTGAAGCTTTCTTT. Protein: CAWRRQGSSAEAFF. This chain connects TRBV30 to TRBJ1-1, with 8 bases aligning to TRBD1. The J segment lost 6 bases and the V segment lost 3 bases, leaving 9 bases of the junction unmatched. The CDR3 totals 14 residues. Germline CDR1 reads GTSNPN; CDR2 reads SVGIG (reference sequence).

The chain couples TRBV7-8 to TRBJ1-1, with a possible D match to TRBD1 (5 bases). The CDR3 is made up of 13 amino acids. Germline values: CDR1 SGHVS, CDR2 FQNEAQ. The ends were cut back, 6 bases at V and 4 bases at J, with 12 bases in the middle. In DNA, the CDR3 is TGTGCCAGCAGTAGGGGTGGGATCACTGAAGCTTTCTTT. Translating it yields CASSRGGITEAFF.

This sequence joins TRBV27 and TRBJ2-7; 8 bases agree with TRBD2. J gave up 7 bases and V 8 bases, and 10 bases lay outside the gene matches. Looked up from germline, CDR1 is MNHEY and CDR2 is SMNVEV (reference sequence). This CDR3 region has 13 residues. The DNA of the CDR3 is TGTGCCAGCCGAGCGGGAGCAGGGAGTGAGCAGTACTTC. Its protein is CASRAGAGSEQYF.

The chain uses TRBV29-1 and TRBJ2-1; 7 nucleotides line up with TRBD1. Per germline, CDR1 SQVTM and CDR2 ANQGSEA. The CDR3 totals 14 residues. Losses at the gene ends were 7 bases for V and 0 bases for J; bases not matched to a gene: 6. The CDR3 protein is CSEMTGSSYNEQFF. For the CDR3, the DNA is TGCAGCGAGATGACAGGGAGCTCCTACAATGAGCAGTTCTTC.

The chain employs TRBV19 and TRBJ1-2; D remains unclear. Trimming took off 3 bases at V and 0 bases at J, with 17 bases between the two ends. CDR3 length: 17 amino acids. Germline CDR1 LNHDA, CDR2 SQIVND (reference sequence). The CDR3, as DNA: TGTGCCAGTAGTATCCCCCGGGGAGCTGAAGCTAACTATGGCTACACCTTC. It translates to CASSIPRGAEANYGYTF.

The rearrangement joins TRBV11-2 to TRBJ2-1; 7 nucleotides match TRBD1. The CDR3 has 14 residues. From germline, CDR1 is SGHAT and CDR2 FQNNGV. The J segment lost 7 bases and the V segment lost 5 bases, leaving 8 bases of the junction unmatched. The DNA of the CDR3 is TGTGCCAGCAGCCTCCGGGACAGTCAGAATGAGCAGTTCTTC. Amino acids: CASSLRDSQNEQFF.

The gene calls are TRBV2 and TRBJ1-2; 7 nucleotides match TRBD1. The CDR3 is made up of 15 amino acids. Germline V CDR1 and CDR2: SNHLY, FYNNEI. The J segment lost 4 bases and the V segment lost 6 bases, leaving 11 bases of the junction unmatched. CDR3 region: CASRPNEGAVYGYTF. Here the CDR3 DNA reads TGTGCCAGCAGACCCAACGAGGGGGCGGTCTATGGCTACACCTTC. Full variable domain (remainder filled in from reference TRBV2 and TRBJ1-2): EPEVTQTPSHQVTQMGQEVILRCVPISNHLYFYWYRQILGQKVEFLVSFYNNEISEKSEIFDDQFSVERPDGSNFTLKIRSTKLEDSAMYFCASRPNEGAVYGYTFGSGTRLTVV.

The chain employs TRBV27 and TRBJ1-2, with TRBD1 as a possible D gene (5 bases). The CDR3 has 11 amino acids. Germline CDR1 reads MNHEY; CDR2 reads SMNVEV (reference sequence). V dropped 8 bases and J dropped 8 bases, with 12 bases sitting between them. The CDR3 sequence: CASGGTEGYTF. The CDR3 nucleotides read TGTGCCAGCGGGGGGACTGAGGGCTACACCTTC.

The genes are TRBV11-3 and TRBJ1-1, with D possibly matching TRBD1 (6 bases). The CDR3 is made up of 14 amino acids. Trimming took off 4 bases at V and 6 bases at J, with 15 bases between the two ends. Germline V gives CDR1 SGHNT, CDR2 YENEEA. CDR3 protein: CASSSGTQRAEAFF. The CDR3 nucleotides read TGTGCCAGCAGCTCGGGGACACAACGGGCTGAAGCTTTCTTT.

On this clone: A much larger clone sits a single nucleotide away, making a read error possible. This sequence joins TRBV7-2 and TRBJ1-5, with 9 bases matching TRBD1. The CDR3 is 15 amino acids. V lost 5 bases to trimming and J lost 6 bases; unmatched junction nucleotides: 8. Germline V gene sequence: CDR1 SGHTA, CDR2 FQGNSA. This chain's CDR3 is CASSPTGGEGQPQHF. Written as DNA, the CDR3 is TGTGCCAGCAGCCCTACAGGGGGCGAGGGTCAGCCCCAGCATTTT.

CDR3 protein: CASSSPGLQNTEAFF. CDR3 DNA: TGTGCCAGCAGTTCGCCGGGACTCCAGAACACTGAAGCTTTCTTT. The J gene is TRBJ1-1, the V gene TRBV28; tentatively, D is TRBD1 (5 bases). V lost 4 bases and J lost 1, with 13 bases in between. Germline V gene sequence: CDR1 MDHEN, CDR2 SYDVKM. CDR3 length: 15 amino acids.

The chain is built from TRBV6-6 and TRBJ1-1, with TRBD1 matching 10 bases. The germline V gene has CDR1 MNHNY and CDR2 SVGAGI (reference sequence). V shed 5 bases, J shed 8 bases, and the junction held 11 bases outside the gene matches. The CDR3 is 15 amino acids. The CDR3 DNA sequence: TGTGCCAGCAGTGGAAGTGGGACAGGGGCGGGGGAAGCTTTCTTT. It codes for CASSGSGTGAGEAFF.

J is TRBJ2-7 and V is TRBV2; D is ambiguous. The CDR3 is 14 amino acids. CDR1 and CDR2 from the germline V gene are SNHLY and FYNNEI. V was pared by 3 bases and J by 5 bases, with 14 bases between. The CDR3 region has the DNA TGTGCCAGCAGTGAGCCCCCCATGCCAGACGAGCAGTACTTC. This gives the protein CASSEPPMPDEQYF.

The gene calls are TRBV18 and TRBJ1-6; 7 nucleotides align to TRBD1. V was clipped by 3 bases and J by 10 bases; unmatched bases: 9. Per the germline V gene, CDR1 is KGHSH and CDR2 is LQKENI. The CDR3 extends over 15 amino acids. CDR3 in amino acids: CASSPMAEQGSPLHF. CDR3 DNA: TGTGCCAGCTCACCGATGGCAGAACAGGGGTCACCCCTCCACTTT.

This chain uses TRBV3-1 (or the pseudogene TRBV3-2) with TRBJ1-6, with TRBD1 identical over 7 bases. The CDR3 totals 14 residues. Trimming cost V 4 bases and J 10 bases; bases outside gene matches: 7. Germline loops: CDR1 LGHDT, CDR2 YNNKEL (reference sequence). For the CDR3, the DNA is TGTGCCAGCAGCCTCGGACAGGCAAGGTCACCCCTCCACTTT. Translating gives CASSLGQARSPLHF.

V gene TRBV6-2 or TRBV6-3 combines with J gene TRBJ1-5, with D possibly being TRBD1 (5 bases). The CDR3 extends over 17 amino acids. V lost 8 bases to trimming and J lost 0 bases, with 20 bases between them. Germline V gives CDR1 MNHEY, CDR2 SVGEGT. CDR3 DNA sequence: TGTGCCAGCTGCCCGGATCCTCGCGACAGTAGCAATCAGCCCCAGCATTTT. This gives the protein CASCPDPRDSSNQPQHF.

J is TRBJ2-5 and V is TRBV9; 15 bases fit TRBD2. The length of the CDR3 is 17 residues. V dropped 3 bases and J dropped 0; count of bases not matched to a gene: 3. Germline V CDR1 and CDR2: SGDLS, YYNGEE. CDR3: CASSAGLAGGYQETQYF. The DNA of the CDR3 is TGTGCCAGCAGCGCAGGACTAGCGGGGGGGTACCAAGAGACCCAGTACTTC.

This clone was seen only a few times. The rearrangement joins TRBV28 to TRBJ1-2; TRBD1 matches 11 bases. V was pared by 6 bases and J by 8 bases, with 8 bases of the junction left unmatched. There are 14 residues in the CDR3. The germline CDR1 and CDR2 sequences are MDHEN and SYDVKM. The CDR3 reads CASSSGQGVRGYTF. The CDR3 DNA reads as TGTGCCAGCAGCTCGGGACAGGGGGTTCGGGGCTACACCTTC.

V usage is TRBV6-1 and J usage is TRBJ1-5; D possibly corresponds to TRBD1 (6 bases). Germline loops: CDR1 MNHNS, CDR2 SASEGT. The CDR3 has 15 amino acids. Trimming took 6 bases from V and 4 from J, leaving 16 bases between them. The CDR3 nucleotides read TGTGCCAGCAGGAACAAAGGCAGGGGTAATCAGCCCCAGCATTTT. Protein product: CASRNKGRGNQPQHF.

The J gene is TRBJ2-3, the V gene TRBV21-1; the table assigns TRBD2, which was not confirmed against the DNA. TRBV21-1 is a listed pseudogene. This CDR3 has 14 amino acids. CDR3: CATYGAGDTDTQYF. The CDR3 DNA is TGTGCCACCTACGGAGCGGGCGACACAGATACGCAGTATTTT.

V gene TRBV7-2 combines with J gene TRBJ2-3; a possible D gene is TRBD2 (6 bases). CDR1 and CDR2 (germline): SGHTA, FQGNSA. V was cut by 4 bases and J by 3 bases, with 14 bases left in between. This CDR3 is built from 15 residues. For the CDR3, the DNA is TGTGCCAGCAGCTCCCGGACGGGGGAGACAGATACGCAGTATTTT. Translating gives CASSSRTGETDTQYF. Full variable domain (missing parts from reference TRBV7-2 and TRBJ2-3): GAGVSQSPSNKVTEKGKDVELRCDPISGHTALYWYRQSLGQGLEFLIYFQGNSAPDKSGLPSDRFSAERTGGSVSTLTIQRTQQEDSAVYLCASSSRTGETDTQYFGPGTRLTVL.

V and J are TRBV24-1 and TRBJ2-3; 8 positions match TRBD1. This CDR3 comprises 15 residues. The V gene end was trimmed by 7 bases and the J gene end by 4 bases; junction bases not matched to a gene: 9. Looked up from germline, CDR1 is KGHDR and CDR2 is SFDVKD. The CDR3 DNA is TGTGCCACCAGCGAGACAGGGGTGGACGCAGATACGCAGTATTTT. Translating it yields CATSETGVDADTQYF.

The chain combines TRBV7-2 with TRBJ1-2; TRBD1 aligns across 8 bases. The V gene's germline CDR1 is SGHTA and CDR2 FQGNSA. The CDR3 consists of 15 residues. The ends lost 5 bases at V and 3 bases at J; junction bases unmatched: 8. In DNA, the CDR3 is TGTGCCAGCAGCCTGCGGACAGGGAGGGACTATGGCTACACCTTC. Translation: CASSLRTGRDYGYTF.

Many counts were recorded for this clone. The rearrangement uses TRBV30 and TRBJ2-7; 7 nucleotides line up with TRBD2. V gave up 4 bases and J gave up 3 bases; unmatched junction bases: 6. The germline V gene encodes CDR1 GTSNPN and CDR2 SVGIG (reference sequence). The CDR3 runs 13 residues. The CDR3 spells CAWIGRTSYEQYF. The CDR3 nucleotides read TGTGCCTGGATTGGGCGGACTAGCTACGAGCAGTACTTC.